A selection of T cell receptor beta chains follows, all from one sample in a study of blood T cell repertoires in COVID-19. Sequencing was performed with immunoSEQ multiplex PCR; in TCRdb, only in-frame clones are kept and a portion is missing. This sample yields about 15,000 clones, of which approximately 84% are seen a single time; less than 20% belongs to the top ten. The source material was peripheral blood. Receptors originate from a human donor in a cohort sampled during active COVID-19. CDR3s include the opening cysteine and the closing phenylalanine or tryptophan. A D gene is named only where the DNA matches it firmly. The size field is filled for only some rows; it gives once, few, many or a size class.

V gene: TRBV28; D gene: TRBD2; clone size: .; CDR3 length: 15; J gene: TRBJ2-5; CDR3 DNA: TGTGCCAGCAGTTTCTTAGCGGGAGCCACCAGGGGCCAGTACTTC; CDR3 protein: CASSFLAGATRGQYF
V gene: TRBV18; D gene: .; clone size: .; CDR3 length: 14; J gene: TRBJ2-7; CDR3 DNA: TGTGCCAGCTCACCTCGGGACTTGCCCTACGAGCAGTACTTC; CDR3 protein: CASSPRDLPYEQYF
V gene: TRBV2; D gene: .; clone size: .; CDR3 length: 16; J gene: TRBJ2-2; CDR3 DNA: TGTGCCGCCCGGGGGCGGGACAGAATGAACACCGGGGAGCTGTTTTTT; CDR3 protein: CAARGRDRMNTGELFF
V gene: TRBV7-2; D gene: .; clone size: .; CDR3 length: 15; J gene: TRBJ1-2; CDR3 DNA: TGTGCCAGCAGCGACGGGGTTACTATCCCGCATGGCTACACCTTC; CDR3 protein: CASSDGVTIPHGYTF
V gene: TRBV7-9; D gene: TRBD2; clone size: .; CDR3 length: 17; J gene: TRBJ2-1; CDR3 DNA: TGTGCCAGCAGGGGTAGAAGCGGGAGGGTCGGAAACAATGAGCAGTTCTTC; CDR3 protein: CASRGRSGRVGNNEQFF
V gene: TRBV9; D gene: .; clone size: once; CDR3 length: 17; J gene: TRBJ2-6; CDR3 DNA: TGTGCCAGCAGCCCGGGACAACTGAACTCTGGGGCCAACGTCCTGACTTTC; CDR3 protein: CASSPGQLNSGANVLTF
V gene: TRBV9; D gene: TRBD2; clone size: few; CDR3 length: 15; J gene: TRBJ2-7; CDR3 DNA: TGTGCCAGCAGCGTAGGCGGGAGGCTCTCTAACGAGCAGTACTTC; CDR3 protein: CASSVGGRLSNEQYF
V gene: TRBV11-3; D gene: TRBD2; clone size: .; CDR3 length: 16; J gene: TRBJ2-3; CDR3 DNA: TGTGCCAGCAGCCGGTCGGGAGGCTCGGGCACAGATACGCAGTATTTT; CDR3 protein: CASSRSGGSGTDTQYF
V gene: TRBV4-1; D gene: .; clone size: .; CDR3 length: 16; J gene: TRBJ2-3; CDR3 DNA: TGCGCCAGCAGCCAAGATTACGCCAGATTAACAGATACGCAGTATTTT; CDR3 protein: CASSQDYARLTDTQYF
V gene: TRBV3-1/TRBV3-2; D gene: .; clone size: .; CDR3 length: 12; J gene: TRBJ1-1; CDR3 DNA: TGTGCCAGCCTGTCTAGAGGTACTGAAGCTTTCTTT; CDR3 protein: CASLSRGTEAFF
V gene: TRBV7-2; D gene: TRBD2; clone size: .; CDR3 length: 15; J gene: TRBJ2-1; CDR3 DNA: TGTGCCAGCAGCCTTACTAGCGGGAGAAACAATGAGCAGTTCTTC; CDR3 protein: CASSLTSGRNNEQFF
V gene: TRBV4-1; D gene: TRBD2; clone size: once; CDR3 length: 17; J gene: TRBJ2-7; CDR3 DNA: TGCGCCAGCAGCCAAGGATTACTAGCGGGGGCGTCCTACGAGCAGTACTTC; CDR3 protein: CASSQGLLAGASYEQYF
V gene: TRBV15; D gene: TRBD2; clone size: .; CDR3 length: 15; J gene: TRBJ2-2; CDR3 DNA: TGTGCCACCAGCAGAGATCTGACTAGCCCCGGGGAGCTGTTTTTT; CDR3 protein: CATSRDLTSPGELFF
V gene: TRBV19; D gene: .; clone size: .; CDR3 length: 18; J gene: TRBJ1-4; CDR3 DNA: TGTGCCAGTAGTACCTTTCGCTTCCGGGGAGCAACTAATGAAAAACTGTTTTTT; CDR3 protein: CASSTFRFRGATNEKLFF
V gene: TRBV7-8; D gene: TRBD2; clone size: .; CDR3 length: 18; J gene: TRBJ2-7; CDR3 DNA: TGTGCCAGCAGCTTAGCGCAGGGACTAGCGGCCCGCCCCTACGAGCAGTACTTC; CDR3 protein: CASSLAQGLAARPYEQYF
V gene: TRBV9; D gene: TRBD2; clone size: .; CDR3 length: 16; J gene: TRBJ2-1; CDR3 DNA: TGTGCCAGCAGCGCCCGACTAGCCGTCTCCTACAATGAGCAGTTCTTC; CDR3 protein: CASSARLAVSYNEQFF
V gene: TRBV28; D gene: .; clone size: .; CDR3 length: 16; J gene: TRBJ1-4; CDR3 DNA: TGTGCCAGCAGTTTAGGGCAGGGGACACCAGATGAAAAACTGTTTTTT; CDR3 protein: CASSLGQGTPDEKLFF
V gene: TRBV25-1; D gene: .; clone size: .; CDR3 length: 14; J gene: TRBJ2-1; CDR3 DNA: TGTGCCAGCAGTGAAGGACAGAAATACAATGAGCAGTTCTTC; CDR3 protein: CASSEGQKYNEQFF
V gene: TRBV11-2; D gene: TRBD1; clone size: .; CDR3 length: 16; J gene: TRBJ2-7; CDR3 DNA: TGTGCCAGCAGCTTAGAGGAGACAGGGATCGACGACGAGCAGTACTTC; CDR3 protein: CASSLEETGIDDEQYF
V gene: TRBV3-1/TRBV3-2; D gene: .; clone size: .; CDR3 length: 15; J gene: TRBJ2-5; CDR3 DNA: TGTGCCAGCAGCCAAGTTTTGGGGGGGCCAGAGACCCAGTACTTC; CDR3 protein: CASSQVLGGPETQYF
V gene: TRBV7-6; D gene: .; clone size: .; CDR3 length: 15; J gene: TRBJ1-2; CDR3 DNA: TGTGCCAGCAGCTTAGGTGGAGGTCAGATCTATGGCTACACCTTC; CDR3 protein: CASSLGGGQIYGYTF
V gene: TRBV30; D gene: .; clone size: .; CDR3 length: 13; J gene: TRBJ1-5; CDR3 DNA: TGTGCCTGGAGTGTAGGGGCGGATCAGCCCCAGCATTTT; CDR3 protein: CAWSVGADQPQHF
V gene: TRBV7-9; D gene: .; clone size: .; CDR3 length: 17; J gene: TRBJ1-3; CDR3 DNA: TGTGCCAGCAGCCCCCCCCCGGGACACAAGGCCGCAGACACCATATATTTT; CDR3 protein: CASSPPPGHKAADTIYF
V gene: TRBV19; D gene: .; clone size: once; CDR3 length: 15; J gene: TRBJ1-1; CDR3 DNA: TGTGCCAGTAATCCCCTCCTTGGGGGCGCGCATGACGCTTTCTTT; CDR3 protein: CASNPLLGGAHDAFF
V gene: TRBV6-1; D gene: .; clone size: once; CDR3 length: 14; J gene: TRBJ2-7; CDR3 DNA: TGTGCCAGCAGTGAAGGGACTCAGAGCTACGAGCAGTACTTC; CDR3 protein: CASSEGTQSYEQYF
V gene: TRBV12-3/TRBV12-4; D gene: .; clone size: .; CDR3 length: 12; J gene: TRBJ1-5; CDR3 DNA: TGTGCCAGCAGGTCTACGGTTCAGCCCCAGCATTTT; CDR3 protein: CASRSTVQPQHF
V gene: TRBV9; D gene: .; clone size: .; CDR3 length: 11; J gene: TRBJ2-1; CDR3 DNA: TGTGCCAGCAGTTTTTTAGAAGAGCAGTTCTTC; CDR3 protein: CASSFLEEQFF
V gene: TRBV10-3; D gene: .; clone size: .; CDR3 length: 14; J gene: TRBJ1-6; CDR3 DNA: TGTGCCATCAGTGTGGTCAGGGTGGATTCACCCCTCCACTTT; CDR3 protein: CAISVVRVDSPLHF
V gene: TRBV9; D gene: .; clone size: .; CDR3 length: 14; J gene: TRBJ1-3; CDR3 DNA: TGTGCCAGCAGCGGACAGTTCTCTGGAAACACCATATATTTT; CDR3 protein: CASSGQFSGNTIYF
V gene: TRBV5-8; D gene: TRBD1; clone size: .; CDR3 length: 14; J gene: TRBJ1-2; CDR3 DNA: TGTGCCAGCAGCGCGACAGGGGTCGTCTATGGCTACACCTTC; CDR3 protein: CASSATGVVYGYTF
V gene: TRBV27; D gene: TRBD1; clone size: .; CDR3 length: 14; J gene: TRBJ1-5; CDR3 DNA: TGTGCCAGCAGACCGACAGGGGATGCGCGGCCCCAGCATTTT; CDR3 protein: CASRPTGDARPQHF
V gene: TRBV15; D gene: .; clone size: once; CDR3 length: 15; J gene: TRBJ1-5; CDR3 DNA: TGTGCCACCAGCAGAGTGTCCCATAGCAATCAGCCCCAGCATTTT; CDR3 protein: CATSRVSHSNQPQHF
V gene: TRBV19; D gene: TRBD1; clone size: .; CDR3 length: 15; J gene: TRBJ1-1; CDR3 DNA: TGTGCCAGTAGTATAGCTGACAGGGGGCGAACTGAAGCTTTCTTT; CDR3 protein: CASSIADRGRTEAFF
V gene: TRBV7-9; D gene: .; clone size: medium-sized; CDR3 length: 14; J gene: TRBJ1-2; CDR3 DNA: TGTGCCAGCAGCGAACAGGGATTCGACTATGGCTACACCTTC; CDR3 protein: CASSEQGFDYGYTF
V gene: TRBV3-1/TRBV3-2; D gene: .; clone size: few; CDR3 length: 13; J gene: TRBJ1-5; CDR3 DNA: TGTGCCAGCAGCCAAGATCGAGCTCAGCCCCAGCATTTT; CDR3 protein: CASSQDRAQPQHF
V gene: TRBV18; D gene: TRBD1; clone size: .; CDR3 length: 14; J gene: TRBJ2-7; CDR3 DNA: TGTGCCAGCTCACCAGGGACAGGGGGCGGCGAGCAGTACTTC; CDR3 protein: CASSPGTGGGEQYF
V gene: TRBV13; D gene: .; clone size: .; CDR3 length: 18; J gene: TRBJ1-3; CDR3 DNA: TGTGCCAGCAGCTTAAACGCAGGGATTTTAATCGCTGGAAACACCATATATTTT; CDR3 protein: CASSLNAGILIAGNTIYF
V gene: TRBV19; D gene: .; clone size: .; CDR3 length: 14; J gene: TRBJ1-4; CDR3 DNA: TGTGCCAGTAGCGCCAGGATCCGAAACGAAAAACTGTTTTTT; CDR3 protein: CASSARIRNEKLFF
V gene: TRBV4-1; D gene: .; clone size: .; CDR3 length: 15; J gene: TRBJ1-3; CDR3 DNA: TGCGCCAGCAGCCAGCAGGCTGCCTCTGGAAACACCATATATTTT; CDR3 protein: CASSQQAASGNTIYF
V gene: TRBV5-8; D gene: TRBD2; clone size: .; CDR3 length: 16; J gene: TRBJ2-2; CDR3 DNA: TGTGCCAGCAGCTTCCACTCGGGAGGGCCCGCCGGGGAGCTGTTTTTT; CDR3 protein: CASSFHSGGPAGELFF
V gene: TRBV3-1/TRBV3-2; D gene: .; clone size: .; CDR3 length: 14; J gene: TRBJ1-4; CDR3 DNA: TGTGCCAGCAGCCAAGGAGGGGGGGCCGAAAAACTGTTTTTT; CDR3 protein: CASSQGGGAEKLFF
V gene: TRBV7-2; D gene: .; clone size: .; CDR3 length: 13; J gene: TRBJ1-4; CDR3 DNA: TGTGCCAGCAGCTTAGGCGGTAGAGAAAAACTGTTTTTT; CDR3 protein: CASSLGGREKLFF
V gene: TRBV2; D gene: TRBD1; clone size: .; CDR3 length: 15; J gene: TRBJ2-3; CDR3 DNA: TGTGCCAGCCGCCGGGACAGGGGAAGCACAGATACGCAGTATTTT; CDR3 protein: CASRRDRGSTDTQYF
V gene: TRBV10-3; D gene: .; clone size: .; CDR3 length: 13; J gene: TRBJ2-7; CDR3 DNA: TGTGCCATCAGCTTAGCGGCCTCCTACGAGCAGTACTTC; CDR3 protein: CAISLAASYEQYF
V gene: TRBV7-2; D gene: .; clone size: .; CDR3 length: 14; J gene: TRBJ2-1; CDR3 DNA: TGTGCCAGCAGCATAGGCGGCCTAGTCTATGAGCAGTTCTTC; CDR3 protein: CASSIGGLVYEQFF
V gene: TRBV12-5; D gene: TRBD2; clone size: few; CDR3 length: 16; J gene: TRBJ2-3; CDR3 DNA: TGTGCTAGTGCCGCCTACCTAGCGGGTGGCTCAGATACGCAGTATTTT; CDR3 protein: CASAAYLAGGSDTQYF
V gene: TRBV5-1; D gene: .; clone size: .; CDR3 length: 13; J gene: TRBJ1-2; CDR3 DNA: TGCGCCAGCAGCTTGGAGGGGTCCCGTGGCTACACCTTC; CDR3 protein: CASSLEGSRGYTF
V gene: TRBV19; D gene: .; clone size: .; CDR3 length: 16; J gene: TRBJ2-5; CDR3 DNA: TGTGCCAGTAGTGGGTATCGGAGTCCGGCGGTGGAGACCCAGTACTTC; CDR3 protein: CASSGYRSPAVETQYF
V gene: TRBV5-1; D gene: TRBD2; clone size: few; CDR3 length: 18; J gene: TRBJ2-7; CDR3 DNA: TGCGCCGAGCCGGCACCAGGGGATCCTAGCGGGAGTTCTCCCGAGCAGTACTTC; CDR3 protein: CAEPAPGDPSGSSPEQYF
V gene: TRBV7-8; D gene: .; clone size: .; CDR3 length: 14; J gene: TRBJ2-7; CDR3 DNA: TGTGCCAGCAGCCCTTATTCCTCACCTACCGAGCAGTACTTC; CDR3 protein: CASSPYSSPTEQYF
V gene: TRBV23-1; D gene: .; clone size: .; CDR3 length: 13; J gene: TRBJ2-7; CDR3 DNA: TGCGCCAGCAGCCGGACAAACTCCTACGAGCAGTACTTC; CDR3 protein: CASSRTNSYEQYF
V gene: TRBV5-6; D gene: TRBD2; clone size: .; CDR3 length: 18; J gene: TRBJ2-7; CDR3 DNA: TGTGCCAGCAGCTTGGTTAGCGGGTACGGGGCCGGCTCCTACGAGCAGTACTTC; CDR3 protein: CASSLVSGYGAGSYEQYF
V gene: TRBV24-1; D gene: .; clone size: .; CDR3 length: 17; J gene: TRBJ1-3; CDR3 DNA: TGTGCCACCCCTGTAGCCCTTACAGGAGACTCTGGAAACACCATATATTTT; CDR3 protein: CATPVALTGDSGNTIYF
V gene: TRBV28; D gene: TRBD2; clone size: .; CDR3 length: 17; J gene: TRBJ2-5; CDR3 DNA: TGTGCCAGCAGTGCCCGAGTTAGCGGGGGATTAAGAGAGACCCAGTACTTC; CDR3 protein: CASSARVSGGLRETQYF
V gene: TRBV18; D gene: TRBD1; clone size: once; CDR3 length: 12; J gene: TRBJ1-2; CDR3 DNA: TGTGCCAGCTCAATTAGCAGGGGGCAGGAGACCTTC; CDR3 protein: CASSISRGQETF
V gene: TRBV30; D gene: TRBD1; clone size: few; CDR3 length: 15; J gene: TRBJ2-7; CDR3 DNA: TGTGCCTGGAGTGGGGGACAGGGGGCCTCCTACGAGCAGTACTTC; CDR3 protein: CAWSGGQGASYEQYF
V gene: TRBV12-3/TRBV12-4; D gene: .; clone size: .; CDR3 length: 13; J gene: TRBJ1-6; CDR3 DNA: TGTGCCAGCAATGTCGGTCATAATTCACCCCTCCACTTT; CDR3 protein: CASNVGHNSPLHF
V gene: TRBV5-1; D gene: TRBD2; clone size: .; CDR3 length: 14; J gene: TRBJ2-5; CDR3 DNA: TGCGCCAGCAGCTTGGGGCGGGGGGGAGAGACCCAGTACTTC; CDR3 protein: CASSLGRGGETQYF
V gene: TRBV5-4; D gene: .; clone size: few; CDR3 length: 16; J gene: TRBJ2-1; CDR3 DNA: TGTGCCAGCAGCTTGGCGGAGTCATTACGCTACAATGAGCAGTTCTTC; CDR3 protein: CASSLAESLRYNEQFF
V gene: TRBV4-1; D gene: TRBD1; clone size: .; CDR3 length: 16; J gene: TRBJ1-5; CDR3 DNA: TGCGCCAGCAGCACCGGGACAGGGGTTAGCAATCAGCCCCAGCATTTT; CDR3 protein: CASSTGTGVSNQPQHF